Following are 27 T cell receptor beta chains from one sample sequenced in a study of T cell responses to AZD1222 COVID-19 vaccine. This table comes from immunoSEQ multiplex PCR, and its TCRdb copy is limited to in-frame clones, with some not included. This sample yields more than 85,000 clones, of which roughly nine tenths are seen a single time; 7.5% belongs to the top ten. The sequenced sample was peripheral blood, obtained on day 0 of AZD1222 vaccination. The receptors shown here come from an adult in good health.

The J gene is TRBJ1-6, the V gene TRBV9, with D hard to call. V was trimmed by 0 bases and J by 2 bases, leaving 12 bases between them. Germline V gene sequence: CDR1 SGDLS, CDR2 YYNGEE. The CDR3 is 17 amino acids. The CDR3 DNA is TGTGCCAGCAGCGTAGCTGGGCAGACCACCTATAATTCACCCCTCCACTTT. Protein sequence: CASSVAGQTTYNSPLHF.

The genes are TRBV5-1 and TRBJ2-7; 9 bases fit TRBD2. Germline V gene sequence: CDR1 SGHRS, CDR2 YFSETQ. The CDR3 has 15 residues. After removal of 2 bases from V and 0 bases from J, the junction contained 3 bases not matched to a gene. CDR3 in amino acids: CASSLLAGNSYEQYF. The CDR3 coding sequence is TGCGCCAGCAGCTTACTAGCGGGTAACTCCTACGAGCAGTACTTC. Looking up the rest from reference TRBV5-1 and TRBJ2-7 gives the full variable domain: KAGVTQTPRYLIKTRGQQVTLSCSPISGHRSVSWYQQTPGQGLQFLFEYFSETQRNKGNFPGRFSGRQFSNSRSEMNVSTLELGDSALYLCASSLLAGNSYEQYFGPGTRLTVT.

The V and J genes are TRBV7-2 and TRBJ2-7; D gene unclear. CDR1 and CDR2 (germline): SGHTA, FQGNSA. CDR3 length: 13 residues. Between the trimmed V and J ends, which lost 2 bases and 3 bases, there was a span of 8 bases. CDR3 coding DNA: TGTGCCAGCAGCTTATCCATTCTCTACGAGCAGTACTTC. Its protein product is CASSLSILYEQYF.

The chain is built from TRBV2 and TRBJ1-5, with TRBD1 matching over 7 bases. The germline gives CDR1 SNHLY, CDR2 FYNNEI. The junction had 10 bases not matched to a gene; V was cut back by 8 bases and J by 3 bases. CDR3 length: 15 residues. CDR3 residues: CASPMTGSPNQPQHF. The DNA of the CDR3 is TGTGCCAGCCCCATGACAGGGTCCCCCAATCAGCCCCAGCATTTT.

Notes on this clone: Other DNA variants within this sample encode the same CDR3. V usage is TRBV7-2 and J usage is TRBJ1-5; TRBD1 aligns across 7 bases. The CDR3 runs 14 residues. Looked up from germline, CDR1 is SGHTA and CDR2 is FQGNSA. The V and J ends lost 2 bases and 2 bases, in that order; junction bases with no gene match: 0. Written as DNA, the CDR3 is TGTGCCAGCAGCTTAACAGGGGGCAATCAGCCCCAGCATTTT. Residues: CASSLTGGNQPQHF. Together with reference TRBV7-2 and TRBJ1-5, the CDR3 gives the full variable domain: GAGVSQSPSNKVTEKGKDVELRCDPISGHTALYWYRQSLGQGLEFLIYFQGNSAPDKSGLPSDRFSAERTGGSVSTLTIQRTQQEDSAVYLCASSLTGGNQPQHFGDGTRLSIL.

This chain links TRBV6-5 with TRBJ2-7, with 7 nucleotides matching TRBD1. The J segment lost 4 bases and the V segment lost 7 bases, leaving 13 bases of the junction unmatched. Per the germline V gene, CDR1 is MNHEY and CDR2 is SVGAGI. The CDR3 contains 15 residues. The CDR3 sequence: CASMVSGTDPYEQYF. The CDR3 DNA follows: TGTGCCAGCATGGTGTCCGGGACAGACCCTTACGAGCAGTACTTC.

The CDR3 DNA sequence: TGTGCCATCAGTGAGTCAGGCAGGGGGTCCCCCTACGAGCAGTACTTC. It translates to CAISESGRGSPYEQYF. The rearrangement uses TRBV10-3 and TRBJ2-7, with 7 bases lining up with TRBD1. The CDR3 is 16 residues long. J was trimmed by 2 bases and V by 0 bases; bases with no gene match: 7. Germline V gene lookup returns CDR1 ENHRY and CDR2 SYGVKD.

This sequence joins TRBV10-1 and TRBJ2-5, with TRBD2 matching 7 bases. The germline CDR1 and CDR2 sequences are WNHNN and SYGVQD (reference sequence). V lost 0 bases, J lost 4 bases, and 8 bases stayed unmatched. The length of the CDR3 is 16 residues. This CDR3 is CASSESSPPGGETQYF. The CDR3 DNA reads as TGCGCCAGCAGTGAGTCGAGTCCTCCGGGAGGAGAGACCCAGTACTTC.

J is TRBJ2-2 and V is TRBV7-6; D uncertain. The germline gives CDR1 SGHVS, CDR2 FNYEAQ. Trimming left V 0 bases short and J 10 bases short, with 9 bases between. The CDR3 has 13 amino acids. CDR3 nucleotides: TGTGCCAGCAGCTTAGCGTACCCTTTGGAGCTGTTTTTT. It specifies CASSLAYPLELFF.

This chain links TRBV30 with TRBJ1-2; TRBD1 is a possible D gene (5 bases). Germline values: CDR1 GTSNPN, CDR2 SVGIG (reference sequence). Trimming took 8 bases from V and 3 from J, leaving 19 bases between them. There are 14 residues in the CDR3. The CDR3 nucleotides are TGTGCCCGGATCGGGACTCAGGATGACTATGGCTACACCTTC. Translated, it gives CARIGTQDDYGYTF.

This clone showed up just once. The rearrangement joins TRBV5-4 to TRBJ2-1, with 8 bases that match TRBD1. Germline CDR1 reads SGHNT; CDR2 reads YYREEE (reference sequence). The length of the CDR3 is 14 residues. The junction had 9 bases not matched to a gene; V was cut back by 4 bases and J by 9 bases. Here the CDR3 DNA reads TGTGCCAGCAGCATAGGACAGGGCCGGGGTGAGCAGTTCTTC. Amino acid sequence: CASSIGQGRGEQFF.

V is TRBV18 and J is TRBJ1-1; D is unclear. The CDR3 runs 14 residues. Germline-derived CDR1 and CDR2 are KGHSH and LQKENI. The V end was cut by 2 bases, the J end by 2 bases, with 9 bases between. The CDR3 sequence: CASSPVRSNTEAFF. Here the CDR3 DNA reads TGTGCCAGCTCACCAGTCAGGTCCAACACTGAAGCTTTCTTT.

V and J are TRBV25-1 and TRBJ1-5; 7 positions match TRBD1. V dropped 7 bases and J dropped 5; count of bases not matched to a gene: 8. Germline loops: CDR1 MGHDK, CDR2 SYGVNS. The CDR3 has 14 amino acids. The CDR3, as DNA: TGTGCCAGCATTGGGGGACAGTCTTATCAGCCCCAGCATTTT. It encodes CASIGGQSYQPQHF.

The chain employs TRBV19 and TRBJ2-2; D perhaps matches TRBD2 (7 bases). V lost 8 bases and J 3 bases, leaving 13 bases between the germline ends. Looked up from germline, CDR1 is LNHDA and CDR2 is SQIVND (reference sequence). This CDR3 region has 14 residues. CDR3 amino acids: CASSTGRDTGELFF. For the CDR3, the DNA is TGTGCCAGTTCCACAGGGAGGGACACCGGGGAGCTGTTTTTT.

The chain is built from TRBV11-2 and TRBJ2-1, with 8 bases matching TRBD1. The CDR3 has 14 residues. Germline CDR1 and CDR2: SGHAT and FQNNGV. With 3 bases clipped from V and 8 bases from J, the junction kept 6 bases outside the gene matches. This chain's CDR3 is CASSFVQGADEQFF. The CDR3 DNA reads TGTGCCAGCAGCTTCGTCCAGGGGGCCGATGAGCAGTTCTTC.

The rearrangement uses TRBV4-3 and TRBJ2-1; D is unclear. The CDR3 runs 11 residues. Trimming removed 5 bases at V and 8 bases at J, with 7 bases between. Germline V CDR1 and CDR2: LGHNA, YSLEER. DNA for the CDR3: TGCGCCAGCAGCGATCACTATGAGCAGTTCTTC. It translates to CASSDHYEQFF.

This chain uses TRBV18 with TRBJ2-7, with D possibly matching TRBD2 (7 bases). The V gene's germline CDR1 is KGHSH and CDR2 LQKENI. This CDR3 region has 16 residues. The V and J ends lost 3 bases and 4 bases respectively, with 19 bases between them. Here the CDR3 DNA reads TGTGCCAGCTCACCGGGGGCGGGAGTCAGGAGGTACGAGCAGTACTTC. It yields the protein CASSPGAGVRRYEQYF.

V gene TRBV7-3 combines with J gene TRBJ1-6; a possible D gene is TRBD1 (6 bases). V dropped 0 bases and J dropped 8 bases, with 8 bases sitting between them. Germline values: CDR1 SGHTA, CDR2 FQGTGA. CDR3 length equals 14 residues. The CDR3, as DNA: TGTGCCAGCAGCTTAACGACAGGACATTCACCCCTCCACTTT. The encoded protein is CASSLTTGHSPLHF.

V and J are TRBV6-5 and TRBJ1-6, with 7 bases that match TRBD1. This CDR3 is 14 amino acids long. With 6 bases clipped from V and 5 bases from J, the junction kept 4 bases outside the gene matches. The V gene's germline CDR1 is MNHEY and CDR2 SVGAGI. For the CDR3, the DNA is TGTGCCAGCAGGCCCACAGGGGATAATTCACCCCTCCACTTT. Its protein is CASRPTGDNSPLHF.

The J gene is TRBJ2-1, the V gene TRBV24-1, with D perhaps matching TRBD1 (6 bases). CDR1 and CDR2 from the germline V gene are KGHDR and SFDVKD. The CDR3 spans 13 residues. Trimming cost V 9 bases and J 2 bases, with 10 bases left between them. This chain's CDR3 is CATGGPTYNEQFF. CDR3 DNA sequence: TGTGCCACCGGGGGCCCAACCTACAATGAGCAGTTCTTC.

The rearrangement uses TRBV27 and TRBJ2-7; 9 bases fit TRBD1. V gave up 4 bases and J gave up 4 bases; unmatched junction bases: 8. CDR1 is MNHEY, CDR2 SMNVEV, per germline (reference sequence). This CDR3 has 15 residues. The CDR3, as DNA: TGTGCCAGCAGTTGGTCCCGACAGGGGGTGTACGAGCAGTACTTC. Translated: CASSWSRQGVYEQYF.

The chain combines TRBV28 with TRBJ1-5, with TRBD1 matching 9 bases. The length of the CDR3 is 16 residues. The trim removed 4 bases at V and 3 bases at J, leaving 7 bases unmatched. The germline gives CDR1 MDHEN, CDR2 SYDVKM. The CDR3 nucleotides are TGTGCCAGCAGTTCGGGACAGGGAGGGAACAATCAGCCCCAGCATTTT. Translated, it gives CASSSGQGGNNQPQHF.

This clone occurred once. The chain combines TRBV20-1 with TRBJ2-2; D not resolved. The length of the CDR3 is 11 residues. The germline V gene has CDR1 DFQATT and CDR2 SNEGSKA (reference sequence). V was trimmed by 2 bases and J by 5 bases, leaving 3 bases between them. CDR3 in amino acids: CSARLTGELFF. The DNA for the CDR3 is TGCAGTGCTAGATTGACCGGGGAGCTGTTTTTT.

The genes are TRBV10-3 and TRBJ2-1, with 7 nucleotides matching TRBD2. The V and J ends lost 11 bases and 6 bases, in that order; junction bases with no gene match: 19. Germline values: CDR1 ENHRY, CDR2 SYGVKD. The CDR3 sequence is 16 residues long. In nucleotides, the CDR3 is TGTGCCGCCACGGTGGCGGGGGTTGAGGAATCCAATGAGCAGTTCTTC. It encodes CAATVAGVEESNEQFF.

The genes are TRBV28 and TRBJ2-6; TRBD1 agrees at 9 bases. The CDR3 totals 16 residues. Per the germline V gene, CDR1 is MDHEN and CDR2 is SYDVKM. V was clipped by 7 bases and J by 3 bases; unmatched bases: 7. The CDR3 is CASNLQGAGGANVLTF. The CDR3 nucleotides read TGTGCCAGCAATCTACAGGGGGCTGGTGGGGCCAACGTCCTGACTTTC.

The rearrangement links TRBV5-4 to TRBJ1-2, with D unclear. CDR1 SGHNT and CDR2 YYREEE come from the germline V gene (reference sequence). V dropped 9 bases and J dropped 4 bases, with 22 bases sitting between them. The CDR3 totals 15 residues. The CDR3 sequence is CATIPGGRDGYGYTF. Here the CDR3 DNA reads TGTGCCACCATACCGGGAGGGCGGGATGGCTATGGCTACACCTTC.

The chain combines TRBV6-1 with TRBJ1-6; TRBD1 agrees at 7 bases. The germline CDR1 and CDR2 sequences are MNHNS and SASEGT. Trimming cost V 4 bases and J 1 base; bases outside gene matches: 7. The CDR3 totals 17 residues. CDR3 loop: CASSGRGGRSYNSPLHF. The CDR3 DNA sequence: TGTGCCAGCAGTGGCCGAGGGGGCAGGTCCTATAATTCACCCCTCCACTTT.